The 8 T cell receptor beta chains below come from one sample, sequenced in a study of T-cell reconstitution after alpha-beta-depleted transplantation in children. Unique molecular identifiers were incorporated when the TCRbeta library was constructed. MiXCR, applied by TCRdb to the PCR reads, yields one record per CDR3 protein. The repertoire holds about 540,000 distinct CDR3 sequences, with about 16% as singletons. The sequenced sample was PBMCs from the stem cell graft donor, obtained from the stem cell graft. The receptors come from a human donor who donated a stem cell graft to a child with acute lymphoblastic leukemia.

This clonotype came up a few times. V and J are TRBV5-1 and TRBJ2-5, with TRBD2 as a possible D gene (6 bases). The CDR3 covers 13 residues. V was shortened by 6 bases and J by 5 bases, with 14 bases between the two germline ends. CDR1 and CDR2 (germline): SGHRS, YFSETQ. Here the CDR3 reads CASTGTSGETQYF. The CDR3 nucleotides are TGCGCCAGCACCGGGACTTCAGGGGAGACCCAGTACTTC.

The chain carries TRBV29-1 and TRBJ2-7; perhaps TRBD2 as D (6 bases). Germline V gene data show CDR1 as SQVTM and CDR2 as ANQGSEA. The CDR3 is 12 amino acids. Deletions cut 3 bases from V and 9 bases from J, with 15 bases between. DNA for the CDR3: TGCAGCGTTGAGGTGGGGGGAGGTCGGCAGTACTTC. Its translation is CSVEVGGGRQYF.

This clonotype appeared a few times. This chain connects TRBV5-5 to TRBJ2-5, with D maybe TRBD2 (6 bases). Germline V CDR1 and CDR2: SGHKS, YYEKEE (reference sequence). The CDR3 has 13 residues. The ends were cut back, 4 bases at V and 4 bases at J, with 11 bases in the middle. The CDR3 DNA is TGTGCCAGCAGCCCGGCGGGGCCAGAGACCCAGTACTTC. This encodes CASSPAGPETQYF.

The sample holds a few counts of this clonotype. The chain employs TRBV29-1 and TRBJ2-1, with 8 bases matching TRBD1. This CDR3 has 13 residues. In germline, CDR1 is SQVTM, CDR2 ANQGSEA. J was trimmed by 16 bases and V by 7 bases; bases with no gene match: 18. The CDR3 sequence is CSATKGGRTGIFF. CDR3 nucleotides: TGCAGCGCCACAAAGGGGGGCCGGACAGGGATTTTCTTC.

This clonotype was found a few times. V usage is TRBV7-8 and J usage is TRBJ1-5; D might be TRBD1 (6 bases). V was shortened by 0 bases and J by 5 bases, with 11 bases between the two germline ends. In germline, CDR1 is SGHVS, CDR2 FQNEAQ. The length of the CDR3 is 15 residues. The CDR3 DNA reads as TGTGCCAGCAGCTTAGCCTGGGGGGGGCATCAGCCCCAGCATTTT. Translated: CASSLAWGGHQPQHF.

V usage is TRBV20-1 and J usage is TRBJ1-4; 7 nucleotides line up with TRBD1. CDR3 length: 14 amino acids. CDR1 is DFQATT and CDR2 is SNEGSKA in the germline V gene (reference sequence). With 0 bases clipped from V and 6 bases from J, the junction kept 4 bases outside the gene matches. The CDR3 loop reads CSAREGTAHEKLFF. CDR3 nucleotide sequence: TGCAGTGCTAGAGAGGGGACAGCGCATGAAAAACTGTTTTTT.

V is TRBV15 and J is TRBJ1-4; no clear D. This CDR3 contains 13 residues. Germline V CDR1 and CDR2: LNHNV, YYDKDF (reference sequence). The V end lost 5 bases, the J end lost 6 bases, and 10 bases lay between the germline ends. The CDR3 reads CATSGRWDEKLFF. CDR3 DNA sequence: TGTGCCACCAGCGGTCGTTGGGATGAAAAACTGTTTTTT. The whole variable domain, filled in from reference TRBV15 and TRBJ1-4, reads DAMVIQNPRYQVTQFGKPVTLSCSQTLNHNVMYWYQQKSSQAPKLLFHYYDKDFNNEADTPDNFQSRRPNTSFCFLDIRSPGLGDTAMYLCATSGRWDEKLFFGSGTQLSVL.

This clonotype appeared a few times. CDR3 sequence: CATSRPPGTSGRGSYNEQFF. The CDR3 DNA follows: TGTGCCACCAGCAGACCTCCCGGGACTAGCGGGAGAGGGTCCTACAATGAGCAGTTCTTC. The chain has TRBV15 and TRBJ2-1; 14 bases are shared with TRBD2. J was trimmed by 1 base and V by 2 bases; bases with no gene match: 10. This CDR3 spans 20 amino acids. Germline V gives CDR1 LNHNV, CDR2 YYDKDF (reference sequence).